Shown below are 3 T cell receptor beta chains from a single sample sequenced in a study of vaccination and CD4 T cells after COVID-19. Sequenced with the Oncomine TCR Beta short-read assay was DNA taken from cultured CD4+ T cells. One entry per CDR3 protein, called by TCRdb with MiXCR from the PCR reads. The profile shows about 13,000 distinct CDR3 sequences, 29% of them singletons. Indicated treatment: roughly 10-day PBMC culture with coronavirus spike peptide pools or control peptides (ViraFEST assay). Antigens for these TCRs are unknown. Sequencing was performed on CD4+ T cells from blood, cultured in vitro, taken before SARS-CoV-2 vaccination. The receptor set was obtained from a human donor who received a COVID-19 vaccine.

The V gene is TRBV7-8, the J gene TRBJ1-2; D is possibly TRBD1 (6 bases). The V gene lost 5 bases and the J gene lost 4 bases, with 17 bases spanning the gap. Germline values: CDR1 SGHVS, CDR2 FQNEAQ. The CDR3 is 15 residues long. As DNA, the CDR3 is TGTGCCAGCAGCCGGGAGGGGGTTATAACCTATGGCTACACCTTC. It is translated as CASSREGVITYGYTF.

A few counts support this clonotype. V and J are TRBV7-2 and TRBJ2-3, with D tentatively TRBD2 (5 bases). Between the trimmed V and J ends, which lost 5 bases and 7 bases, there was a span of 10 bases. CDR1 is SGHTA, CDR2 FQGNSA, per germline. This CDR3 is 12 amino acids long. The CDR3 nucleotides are TGTGCCAGCAGCCCCGGAGGCAATACGCAGTATTTT. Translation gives CASSPGGNTQYF.

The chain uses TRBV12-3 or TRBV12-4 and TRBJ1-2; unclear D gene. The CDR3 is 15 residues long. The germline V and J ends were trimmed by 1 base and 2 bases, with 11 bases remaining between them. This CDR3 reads CASSLGWNVNYGYTF. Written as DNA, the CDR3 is TGTGCCAGCAGTTTAGGGTGGAATGTAAACTATGGCTACACCTTC.